This T cell receptor (beta chain) came from a study of PD-L1 blockade in urothelial cancer. On the study more broadly: Anywhere from 0 to 3 prior chemotherapy regimens had been received by patients. Blood was evaluated 3 weeks (second dose) and 6 weeks after therapy began.

Regarding the study as a whole: Below-median pretreatment blood TCR clonality was associated with improved progression-free and overall survival. Enhanced expansion of tumor-associated blood clones at 3 weeks characterized durable-benefit patients.

The data were produced by immunoSEQ multiplex PCR, yet TCRdb's version contains in-frame clones alone and is incomplete. The sample holds 25,000 to 30,000 clones, 70% to 90% seen once. For this clone: Its target is not known.

CDR1 MGHRA and CDR2 YSYEKL come from the germline V gene. V was pared by 2 bases and J by 4 bases, with 10 bases of the junction left unmatched. CDR3 size: 17 residues. The TCR originated in a man aged 50 to 59 with urothelial cancer. The sequenced sample was PBMCs, obtained around atezolizumab (anti-PD-L1) treatment. V and J are TRBV4-1 and TRBJ1-2; 10 bases agree with TRBD1. The CDR3 DNA reads as TGCGCCAGCAGCCAATGGGGTGGGGGACAGGGGACCTATGGCTACACCTTC. This translates into CASSQWGGGQGTYGYTF.